These 29 T cell receptor beta chains were all obtained from the same sample, sequenced in a study of cytomegalovirus exposure and HLA in healthy donors. The primer mix had 60 Vbeta and 13 Jbeta primers. TCRdb's table, derived via immunoSEQ multiplex PCR, lists solely in-frame clones and lacks some. This table has approximately 110,000 clones, roughly three quarters appearing once. Sequencing input: PBMCs. The receptors shown here come from a man in his forties or fifties in good health and CMV-seronegative.

This clone showed up just once. The CDR3: CSVGASGGASETQYF. CDR3 bases: TGCAGCGTTGGCGCTAGCGGGGGGGCCTCAGAGACCCAGTACTTC. This rearrangement joins TRBV29-1 to TRBJ2-5; TRBD2 aligns across 12 bases. Losses at the gene ends were 4 bases for V and 4 bases for J; bases not matched to a gene: 7. The CDR3 runs to 15 residues. Germline-derived CDR1 and CDR2 are SQVTM and ANQGSEA.

This clone was seen once. The chain combines TRBV9 with TRBJ2-1; 8 nucleotides agree with TRBD2. Germline values: CDR1 SGDLS, CDR2 YYNGEE. This CDR3 contains 17 residues. With 4 bases clipped from V and 1 base from J, the junction kept 10 bases outside the gene matches. CDR3 protein: CASSFPAGETSYNEQFF. The CDR3 DNA is TGTGCCAGCAGCTTTCCAGCGGGGGAGACATCCTACAATGAGCAGTTCTTC.

In this sample, this clone turned up a few times. The gene calls are TRBV5-1 and TRBJ1-1; D is perhaps TRBD1 (5 bases). Germline values: CDR1 SGHRS, CDR2 YFSETQ. Between the trimmed V and J ends, which lost 0 bases and 6 bases, there was a span of 15 bases. There are 15 residues in the CDR3. The CDR3 protein is CASSLGGGVEPEAFF. The CDR3 coding sequence is TGCGCCAGCAGCTTGGGGGGGGGTGTAGAACCTGAAGCTTTCTTT. Full variable domain (remainder filled in from reference TRBV5-1 and TRBJ1-1): KAGVTQTPRYLIKTRGQQVTLSCSPISGHRSVSWYQQTPGQGLQFLFEYFSETQRNKGNFPGRFSGRQFSNSRSEMNVSTLELGDSALYLCASSLGGGVEPEAFFGQGTRLTVV.

The CDR3 spells CASDQGREPYEQYF. The CDR3 bases are TGTGCCAGCGACCAGGGGAGGGAGCCCTACGAGCAGTACTTC. This chain uses TRBV2 with TRBJ2-7, with D perhaps matching TRBD2 (7 bases). The V end was cut by 8 bases, the J end by 2 bases, with 16 bases between. Germline loops: CDR1 SNHLY, CDR2 FYNNEI. The CDR3 consists of 14 residues.

V and J are TRBV2 and TRBJ2-3; TRBD2 matches at 11 bases. The germline gives CDR1 SNHLY, CDR2 FYNNEI. The V segment lost 6 bases and the J segment 3 bases; nucleotides outside the gene matches: 8. This CDR3 is 16 amino acids long. CDR3: CASRDVLAGETDTQYF. The CDR3 DNA reads as TGTGCCAGCAGGGACGTACTAGCGGGAGAGACAGATACGCAGTATTTT. Supplemented by reference TRBV2 and TRBJ2-3, the full variable domain reads EPEVTQTPSHQVTQMGQEVILRCVPISNHLYFYWYRQILGQKVEFLVSFYNNEISEKSEIFDDQFSVERPDGSNFTLKIRSTKLEDSAMYFCASRDVLAGETDTQYFGPGTRLTVL.

The chain couples TRBV19 to TRBJ1-2; 12 nucleotides line up with TRBD1. The ends lost 7 bases at V and 8 bases at J; junction bases unmatched: 14. The V gene's germline CDR1 is LNHDA and CDR2 SQIVND (reference sequence). The CDR3 has 16 amino acids. The CDR3 sequence is CASTNLRDRGLRGYTF. CDR3 bases: TGTGCCAGTACCAACCTAAGGGACAGGGGGCTACGCGGCTACACCTTC.

The gene calls are TRBV11-2 and TRBJ2-1, with 9 bases fitting TRBD2. The CDR3 covers 13 residues. Germline-derived CDR1 and CDR2 are SGHAT and FQNNGV. V was pared by 5 bases and J by 10 bases, with 6 bases of the junction left unmatched. This chain's CDR3 is CASSNSGGGEQFF. CDR3 nucleotide sequence: TGTGCCAGCAGCAATAGCGGGGGCGGGGAGCAGTTCTTC.

The V and J genes are TRBV11-3 and TRBJ1-4; 7 nucleotides align to TRBD1. Germline CDR1 and CDR2: SGHNT and YENEEA. This CDR3 has 17 amino acids. Unmatched junction bases numbered 9, after V lost 5 bases and J lost 0 bases. CDR3 sequence (DNA): TGTGCCAGCAGCCGACAGGGAGTCCTTGCAACTAATGAAAAACTGTTTTTT. Amino acids: CASSRQGVLATNEKLFF.

This clone showed up just once. V gene TRBV30 combines with J gene TRBJ2-7, with TRBD1 as a possible D gene (6 bases). Germline V gives CDR1 GTSNPN, CDR2 SVGIG (reference sequence). The CDR3 totals 13 residues. V lost 4 bases and J 4 bases, leaving 14 bases between the germline ends. The CDR3 is CAWIVDSGYEQYF. The CDR3 DNA sequence: TGTGCCTGGATTGTGGACAGTGGTTACGAGCAGTACTTC.

This clone came up once. The chain combines TRBV5-1 with TRBJ2-7, with D possibly being TRBD2 (6 bases). The length of the CDR3 is 16 residues. CDR1 SGHRS and CDR2 YFSETQ come from the germline V gene. Between the trimmed V and J ends, which lost 3 bases and 0 bases, there was a span of 16 bases. In DNA form, the CDR3 reads TGCGCCAGCAGCTCCTTGGGACTTTCCCCCTCCTACGAGCAGTACTTC. The encoded protein is CASSSLGLSPSYEQYF.

This chain joins TRBV5-1 and TRBJ2-7, with a tentative D call TRBD1 (7 bases). The germline V gene has CDR1 SGHRS and CDR2 YFSETQ. V lost 0 bases and J lost 3, with 19 bases in between. The CDR3 length is 17 residues. The DNA of the CDR3 is TGCGCCAGCAGCTTGGCGGTAGTCCCAGGGGGACTCTACGAGCAGTACTTC. It yields the protein CASSLAVVPGGLYEQYF. The variable domain in full, with the rest retrieved from reference TRBV5-1 and TRBJ2-7, is KAGVTQTPRYLIKTRGQQVTLSCSPISGHRSVSWYQQTPGQGLQFLFEYFSETQRNKGNFPGRFSGRQFSNSRSEMNVSTLELGDSALYLCASSLAVVPGGLYEQYFGPGTRLTVT.

The rearrangement links TRBV19 to TRBJ2-7, with TRBD1 matching 8 bases. CDR1 and CDR2 from the germline V gene are LNHDA and SQIVND (reference sequence). The length of the CDR3 is 14 residues. V dropped 6 bases and J dropped 5; count of bases not matched to a gene: 9. This CDR3 reads CASRGRTGRHEQYF. CDR3 DNA sequence: TGTGCCAGTAGAGGAAGGACAGGGCGGCACGAGCAGTACTTC.

CDR3 coding DNA: TGTGCCAGCAAAACAACTAGCGCTAGCACAGATACGCAGTATTTT. It translates to CASKTTSASTDTQYF. The rearrangement uses TRBV6-6 and TRBJ2-3, with 7 bases identical to TRBD2. CDR1 is MNHNY and CDR2 is SVGAGI in the germline V gene (reference sequence). With V trimmed by 7 bases and J by 0 bases, 7 bases remained unmatched. The CDR3 consists of 15 residues.

The chain couples TRBV29-1 to TRBJ1-3; 9 bases align to TRBD1. V trimming: 5 bases; J trimming: 2 bases; junction bases outside the gene matches: 1. This CDR3 comprises 13 residues. Germline V lookup: CDR1 SQVTM, CDR2 ANQGSEA. The CDR3 sequence is CSVRQGAGNTIYF. For the CDR3, the DNA is TGCAGCGTTAGACAGGGGGCTGGAAACACCATATATTTT.

The chain couples TRBV2 to TRBJ2-2; 9 nucleotides match TRBD1. The trim removed 5 bases at V and 6 bases at J, leaving 7 bases unmatched. Germline-derived CDR1 and CDR2 are SNHLY and FYNNEI. The CDR3 totals 15 residues. For the CDR3, the DNA is TGTGCCAGCAGTACAGGGGGCGGGGGAGCCGGGGAGCTGTTTTTT. It yields the protein CASSTGGGGAGELFF.

This clone was recorded only once. The rearrangement joins TRBV7-8 to TRBJ1-2; no clear D. The CDR3 totals 12 residues. Germline values: CDR1 SGHVS, CDR2 FQNEAQ. The V end was cut by 6 bases, the J end by 3 bases, with 8 bases between. The CDR3 region is CASRSRYYGYTF. CDR3 coding DNA: TGTGCCAGCAGATCTAGGTACTATGGCTACACCTTC. Variable domain in full (rest from reference TRBV7-8 and TRBJ1-2): GAGVSQSPRYKVAKRGQDVALRCDPISGHVSLFWYQQALGQGPEFLTYFQNEAQLDKSGLPSDRFFAERPEGSVSTLKIQRTQQEDSAVYLCASRSRYYGYTFGSGTRLTVV.

V is TRBV5-6 and J is TRBJ2-1; 10 positions agree with TRBD1. This CDR3 region has 16 residues. Losses at the gene ends were 4 bases for V and 4 bases for J; bases not matched to a gene: 8. CDR1 SGHDT and CDR2 YYEEEE come from the germline V gene. The CDR3 DNA reads TGTGCCAGCAGCCCCATCGGACAGGGGGTGTACAATGAGCAGTTCTTC. Translation gives CASSPIGQGVYNEQFF. Supplemented by reference TRBV5-6 and TRBJ2-1, the full variable domain reads DAGVTQSPTHLIKTRGQQVTLRCSPKSGHDTVSWYQQALGQGPQFIFQYYEEEERQRGNFPDRFSGHQFPNYSSELNVNALLLGDSALYLCASSPIGQGVYNEQFFGPGTRLTVL.

This clone has a single count. The gene calls are TRBV18 and TRBJ2-1, with D maybe TRBD2 (6 bases). Looked up from germline, CDR1 is KGHSH and CDR2 is LQKENI. V was pared by 3 bases and J by 10 bases, with 10 bases between. This CDR3 region has 12 residues. The CDR3 bases are TGTGCCAGCTCACCCCCTGGGGGGGAGCAGTTCTTC. This sequence encodes CASSPPGGEQFF.

This clone was picked up one time. The chain couples TRBV4-1 to TRBJ1-5; no clear D. The CDR3 totals 17 residues. Trimming pared 0 bases from V and 0 bases from J, leaving 12 bases between. Looked up from germline, CDR1 is MGHRA and CDR2 is YSYEKL. Here the CDR3 reads CASSQDGAGYSNQPQHF. Written as DNA, the CDR3 is TGCGCCAGCAGCCAAGATGGTGCAGGATATAGCAATCAGCCCCAGCATTTT.

This chain uses TRBV4-1 with TRBJ1-1; tentatively, D is TRBD1 (6 bases). V was pared by 1 base and J by 6 bases, with 9 bases between. This CDR3 is built from 13 residues. CDR1 and CDR2 (germline): MGHRA, YSYEKL. The CDR3 DNA reads TGCGCCAGCAGCCAAGGGGCAGGGGCTGAAGCTTTCTTT. Encoded protein: CASSQGAGAEAFF.

The rearrangement joins TRBV5-4 to TRBJ2-7, with 8 bases aligning to TRBD2. J lost 2 bases, V lost 0 bases, and 7 bases had no gene match. The V gene's germline CDR1 is SGHNT and CDR2 YYREEE (reference sequence). There are 16 residues in the CDR3. The CDR3 loop reads CASSLVGGDSTYEQYF. The CDR3 DNA reads as TGTGCCAGCAGCTTGGTCGGGGGGGACTCAACCTACGAGCAGTACTTC.

The chain couples TRBV4-1 to TRBJ1-4, with 10 bases that match TRBD1. V was clipped by 2 bases and J by 8 bases; unmatched bases: 5. Germline loops: CDR1 MGHRA, CDR2 YSYEKL. CDR3 length: 15 amino acids. CDR3 nucleotides: TGCGCCAGCAGCCAACCCGGGACAGGGGTCGAAAAACTGTTTTTT. It yields the protein CASSQPGTGVEKLFF.

The chain employs TRBV5-1 and TRBJ1-2, with 7 bases identical to TRBD1. Germline CDR1 reads SGHRS; CDR2 reads YFSETQ. The CDR3 consists of 16 residues. V trimming: 0 bases; J trimming: 7 bases; junction bases outside the gene matches: 12. The DNA for the CDR3 is TGCGCCAGCAGCTTGGAAGGGGTGACAGGGACCGGTGGCTACACCTTC. Its translation is CASSLEGVTGTGGYTF.

The V call is TRBV6-1, the J call TRBJ2-2; D is undetermined. CDR3 length: 13 residues. Trimming removed 7 bases from V and 0 bases from J, with 6 bases in between. Per the germline V gene, CDR1 is MNHNS and CDR2 is SASEGT. CDR3 DNA sequence: TGTGCCAGCACGGCGGCGAACACCGGGGAGCTGTTTTTT. Residues: CASTAANTGELFF.

This clone was counted between two and nine times. This sequence joins TRBV29-1 and TRBJ2-5, with 10 bases that match TRBD2. The germline V gene has CDR1 SQVTM and CDR2 ANQGSEA. J was trimmed by 0 bases and V by 6 bases; bases with no gene match: 16. This CDR3 is built from 18 residues. CDR3: CSVPKLEELAGDQETQYF. CDR3 nucleotides: TGCAGCGTCCCAAAGCTCGAGGAGCTAGCGGGGGACCAAGAGACCCAGTACTTC.

The chain couples TRBV4-2 to TRBJ2-2, with D perhaps TRBD1 (6 bases). This CDR3 is built from 15 residues. V was clipped by 4 bases and J by 7 bases, with 16 bases between them. CDR1 is LGHNA and CDR2 is YNFKEQ in the germline V gene. The CDR3 sequence is CASSLARDTFGELFF. CDR3 DNA: TGTGCCAGCAGCCTAGCCCGGGACACCTTCGGGGAGCTGTTTTTT.

In its sample, this clone was seen once. This sequence joins TRBV15 and TRBJ2-7, with D perhaps TRBD2 (6 bases). The V and J ends lost 5 bases and 0 bases respectively, with 11 bases between them. Germline loops: CDR1 LNHNV, CDR2 YYDKDF (reference sequence). This CDR3 has 14 residues. CDR3 protein: CATSRDGSSYEQYF. The CDR3 coding sequence is TGTGCCACCAGCCGCGACGGGAGCTCCTACGAGCAGTACTTC.

This clone was counted once. The chain uses TRBV5-1 and TRBJ2-7; D is uncertain. Germline V gives CDR1 SGHRS, CDR2 YFSETQ. Deletions cut 3 bases from V and 6 bases from J, with 10 bases between. This CDR3 region has 12 residues. The CDR3 sequence is CASSYQPGEQYF. The CDR3 DNA is TGCGCCAGCAGCTATCAACCGGGCGAGCAGTACTTC.

The chain links TRBV30 to TRBJ2-1; 8 bases map to TRBD1. The germline V gene encodes CDR1 GTSNPN and CDR2 SVGIG (reference sequence). CDR3 size: 19 residues. Germline trimming cut 0 bases from V and 1 base from J; bases unmatched to any gene: 14. CDR3 sequence reads: CAWSVTDEGQESSYNEQFF. In DNA form, the CDR3 reads TGTGCCTGGAGTGTAACGGATGAGGGACAGGAATCGTCCTACAATGAGCAGTTCTTC.